This record covers a single TCR beta chain. This sample was included in a study of blood T cell repertoires in COVID-19. Overall study context: PBMCs, B-cell-depleted T cells, or T cells were the source of the cDNA or gDNA that made up the material.

Per germline, CDR1 LNHDA and CDR2 SQIVND (reference sequence). The CDR3 is 14 amino acids. Trimming left V 10 bases short and J 3 bases short, with 16 bases between. This study enrolled people aged about 18 to 100 from around 26 US geographic areas. As handled by the study authors: By means of reference gene primer amplification, nucleated cell counts were estimated. Generated by immunoSEQ multiplex PCR, the TCRdb table keeps only in-frame clones and is missing some. Clone size and V and J calls were adopted from that table, with D and trimming inferred from the DNA. The table lists about 190,000 clones, around 84% of them singletons.

The TCR comes from a woman aged 30 to 39 who had recovered from COVID-19. This chain connects TRBV19 to TRBJ1-5; possible D gene TRBD1, 6 bases. Material for sequencing was PBMCs or T cells enriched from blood (not recorded which). The CDR3, as DNA: TGTGCCACCCATAGGGGGGGCAACAATCAGCCCCAGCATTTT. This sequence encodes CATHRGGNNQPQHF.